This is a list of T cell receptor beta chains from one sample in a study of T cell changes during pregnancy in multiple sclerosis. The table came from immunoSEQ multiplex PCR; TCRdb's copy has only in-frame clones and leaves some out. Of some 59,000 clones in the sample, 80% to 90% are singletons; the top ten hold 2% to 3%. Sample: peripheral blood, taken in the first trimester of pregnancy. The receptors come from a female donor with multiple sclerosis, enrolled in a pregnancy study. CDR3s include the opening cysteine and the closing phenylalanine or tryptophan. D genes are given only for firm matches. The listing skips clone size in some rows; elsewhere it reads once, few, many or a size class.

TRBJ1-2,TRBV19,-,-,CASSAPGQVGYTF,TGTGCCAGTAGTGCTCCGGGACAAGTTGGCTACACCTTC
TRBJ1-3,TRBV4-1,-,-,CASSQEAGKRSGNTIYF,TGCGCCAGCAGCCAAGAGGCAGGCAAACGCTCTGGAAACACCATATATTTT
TRBJ2-1,TRBV7-9,-,-,CASSLTNNEQFF,TGTGCCAGCAGCTTAACAAACAATGAGCAGTTCTTC
TRBJ1-1,TRBV6-1,-,-,CASSARGINTEAFF,TGTGCCAGCAGTGCGAGGGGGATTAACACTGAAGCTTTCTTT
TRBJ2-5,TRBV9,-,-,CASSVGAVPRETQYF,TGTGCCAGCAGCGTAGGGGCTGTACCAAGGGAGACCCAGTACTTC
TRBJ2-1,TRBV30,-,once,CAWSVAQGHNEQFF,TGTGCCTGGAGTGTGGCGCAGGGCCACAATGAGCAGTTCTTC
TRBJ2-3,TRBV29-1,-,-,CSVRGLTDTQYF,TGCAGCGTGCGGGGCCTTACAGATACGCAGTATTTT
TRBJ2-3,TRBV2,-,-,CASTLERRTQYF,TGTGCCAGCACCTTAGAGAGGCGTACGCAGTATTTT
TRBJ1-1,TRBV6-4,-,-,CASSDRFVNTEAFF,TGTGCCAGCAGTGACCGGTTTGTTAACACTGAAGCTTTCTTT
TRBJ1-2,TRBV13,TRBD1,-,CASSFFGQGPNYGYTF,TGTGCCAGCAGCTTCTTTGGACAGGGGCCTAACTATGGCTACACCTTC
TRBJ1-3,TRBV5-1,-,once,CASSHGPGGGSGNTIYF,TGCGCCAGCAGCCATGGTCCGGGCGGGGGATCTGGAAACACCATATATTTT
TRBJ2-2,TRBV11-3,-,-,CASSLVRGTGELFF,TGTGCCAGCAGCTTAGTCCGGGGGACCGGGGAGCTGTTTTTT
TRBJ1-1,TRBV5-6,-,-,CASSPRLGEATEAFF,TGTGCCAGCAGCCCTAGACTAGGCGAGGCCACTGAAGCTTTCTTT
TRBJ2-7,TRBV7-2,-,-,CASSLEGGVPYEQYF,TGTGCCAGCAGCTTAGAAGGGGGAGTACCCTACGAGCAGTACTTC
TRBJ1-2,TRBV4-3,TRBD1,-,CASSQDSEGAGYGYTF,TGCGCCAGCAGCCAAGATTCGGAGGGGGCCGGGTATGGCTACACCTTC
TRBJ1-1,TRBV5-1,-,-,CASSQTGANTEAFF,TGCGCCAGCAGCCAGACAGGTGCGAACACTGAAGCTTTCTTT
TRBJ1-1,TRBV19,-,-,CASSIDPGSRAFF,TGTGCCAGTAGTATAGACCCGGGAAGTAGGGCTTTCTTT
TRBJ1-4,TRBV11-2,-,once,CASSLDHGGVNEKLFF,TGTGCCAGCAGCTTAGATCATGGAGGGGTTAATGAAAAACTGTTTTTT
TRBJ1-4,TRBV5-1,TRBD1,-,CASKVGQEREKLFF,TGCGCCAGCAAGGTTGGACAGGAACGGGAAAAACTGTTTTTT
TRBJ2-7,TRBV5-6,TRBD1,-,CASRKQGTSYEQYF,TGTGCCAGCAGAAAACAGGGGACATCCTACGAGCAGTACTTC
TRBJ1-6,TRBV19,-,-,CASRARGSYNSPLHF,TGTGCCAGTAGGGCCAGGGGATCCTATAATTCACCCCTCCACTTT
TRBJ2-3,TRBV5-5,TRBD1,-,CASRLQGSTDTQYF,TGTGCCAGCAGATTACAGGGGAGCACAGATACGCAGTATTTT
TRBJ2-3,TRBV4-1,TRBD1,-,CASRAQGAGTDTQYF,TGCGCCAGCAGAGCTCAGGGGGCTGGCACAGATACGCAGTATTTT
TRBJ1-6,TRBV9,-,-,CASSVDRTHHNSPLHF,TGTGCCAGCAGCGTAGACAGGACACACCATAATTCACCCCTCCACTTT
TRBJ2-2,TRBV18,-,-,CASPRENTGELFF,TGTGCCAGCCCCAGGGAGAACACCGGGGAGCTGTTTTTT
TRBJ1-1,TRBV7-3,-,-,CASSLNPVMNTEAFF,TGTGCCAGCAGCTTAAATCCAGTAATGAACACTGAAGCTTTCTTT
TRBJ2-7,TRBV6-5,-,once,CASSSRGELTDEQYF,TGTGCCAGCAGCTCCAGGGGAGAACTTACTGACGAGCAGTACTTC
TRBJ1-4,TRBV2,TRBD1,few,CASRWDSTEKLFF,TGTGCCAGCAGATGGGACAGTACAGAAAAACTGTTTTTT
TRBJ1-2,TRBV18,TRBD1,-,CASSQPTGDGYTF,TGTGCCAGCTCACAACCGACAGGGGATGGCTACACCTTC
TRBJ2-1,TRBV7-6,-,-,CASSLGAGFYNEQFF,TGTGCCAGCAGCTTAGGGGCGGGATTCTACAATGAGCAGTTCTTC
TRBJ2-1,TRBV4-1,-,-,CASSQDLPRGRYNEQFF,TGCGCCAGCAGCCAAGATCTCCCCAGGGGACGGTACAATGAGCAGTTCTTC
TRBJ2-7,TRBV6-5,TRBD1,once,CASRDSLIYEQYF,TGTGCCAGCCGGGACAGCCTAATCTACGAGCAGTACTTC
TRBJ2-5,TRBV7-9,-,-,CASSLGPLKTRETQYF,TGTGCCAGCAGCTTAGGTCCCCTGAAGACTCGGGAGACCCAGTACTTC
TRBJ1-6,TRBV27,-,-,CASSSDRGLGRNSPLHF,TGTGCCAGCAGTTCTGACCGGGGTTTGGGTCGGAATTCACCCCTCCACTTT
TRBJ2-1,TRBV4-1,TRBD2,-,CASSVAAGGYNEQFF,TGCGCCAGCAGTGTTGCAGCGGGGGGCTACAATGAGCAGTTCTTC
TRBJ2-7,TRBV5-6,-,-,CASSLLLEQYF,TGTGCCAGCAGCTTGCTCCTCGAGCAGTACTTC
TRBJ2-6,TRBV7-2,TRBD1,-,CASRTGYGANVLTF,TGTGCCAGCAGGACAGGGTATGGGGCCAACGTCCTGACTTTC
TRBJ1-2,TRBV6-6,-,-,CASSLQGHFDGYTF,TGTGCCAGCAGTCTACAAGGACACTTCGATGGCTACACCTTC
TRBJ1-1,TRBV10-1,-,few,CASLVAGPTEAFF,TGCGCCAGCCTGGTCGCAGGGCCCACTGAAGCTTTCTTT
TRBJ2-7,TRBV7-8,-,-,CASSLIGSSPYEQYF,TGTGCCAGCAGCTTAATCGGTTCTTCGCCATACGAGCAGTACTTC
TRBJ1-1,TRBV11-2,-,-,CASSLPGQGKTEAFF,TGTGCCAGCAGCTTACCAGGGCAGGGAAAGACTGAAGCTTTCTTT
TRBJ2-7,TRBV4-2,TRBD2,-,CASSRSGSDEQYF,TGTGCCAGCAGCCGTAGCGGGAGTGACGAGCAGTACTTC
TRBJ1-2,TRBV7-2,-,-,CASSLPDRSAGGYTF,TGTGCCAGCAGTCTTCCTGATCGGAGCGCGGGGGGCTACACCTTC
TRBJ2-1,TRBV5-5,-,-,CASSRELGFNEQFF,TGTGCCAGCAGCCGGGAACTAGGCTTCAATGAGCAGTTCTTC
TRBJ2-4,TRBV7-9,TRBD2,-,CASSATGTSGPLAKNIQYF,TGTGCCAGCAGCGCCACCGGGACTAGCGGGCCCCTAGCCAAAAACATTCAGTACTTC
TRBJ1-2,TRBV14,-,-,CASSRTGMFGGYTF,TGTGCCAGCAGCCGAACAGGGATGTTCGGTGGCTACACCTTC
TRBJ1-1,TRBV5-6,-,-,CASSLRGQFRF,TGTGCCAGCAGCTTGCGTGGGCAGTTTCGGTTT
TRBJ1-2,TRBV19,-,-,CVPVSIGGVRRGYTF,TGTGTGCCAGTATCTATCGGGGGGGTTAGACGTGGCTACACCTTC
TRBJ1-4,TRBV5-5,TRBD1,-,CASSFGGLDRGEKLFF,TGTGCCAGCAGCTTTGGGGGTTTAGACAGGGGTGAAAAACTGTTTTTT